The 6 T cell receptor beta chains below come from one sample, sequenced in a study of cytomegalovirus exposure and HLA in healthy donors. The PCR employed 60 Vbeta primers together with 13 Jbeta primers. Profiled with immunoSEQ multiplex PCR; TCRdb holds only in-frame clones, not every one. Among fewer than 85,000 clones listed, 55% to 85% were seen once. The sample consisted of PBMCs. All receptors derive from a woman between 35 and 50 years old in good health and CMV-seropositive.

The V call is TRBV2, the J call TRBJ1-2; D uncertain. V was shortened by 6 bases and J by 0 bases, with 8 bases between the two germline ends. Germline CDR1 and CDR2: SNHLY and FYNNEI. The CDR3 has 13 amino acids. The CDR3 nucleotides are TGTGCCAGCAGCTGGTACTCTAACTATGGCTACACCTTC. This sequence encodes CASSWYSNYGYTF.

V is TRBV7-8 and J is TRBJ2-5; 11 bases map to TRBD2. The germline CDR1 and CDR2 sequences are SGHVS and FQNEAQ. J was trimmed by 5 bases and V by 0 bases; bases with no gene match: 8. This CDR3 contains 17 residues. The CDR3 coding sequence is TGTGCCAGCAGCTTAGCACTAGCGGGAGCATGGGGGGAGACCCAGTACTTC. Protein sequence: CASSLALAGAWGETQYF.

The chain uses TRBV6-1 and TRBJ2-5, with 12 bases that match TRBD2. This CDR3 has 15 amino acids. The germline gives CDR1 MNHNS, CDR2 SASEGT. Trimming at V came to 4 bases and at J to 4 bases, leaving 4 bases not matched to a gene. The CDR3 DNA reads TGTGCCAGCAGTGTAACTAGCGGGAGGCCAGAGACCCAGTACTTC. Amino acid sequence: CASSVTSGRPETQYF.

The chain couples TRBV10-3 to TRBJ1-5; 7 bases agree with TRBD1. Germline V gene lookup returns CDR1 ENHRY and CDR2 SYGVKD. The CDR3 has 13 amino acids. After removal of 3 bases from V and 9 bases from J, the junction contained 5 bases not matched to a gene. Here the CDR3 DNA reads TGTGCCATCAGTGAAACAGGGGAATGGCCCCAGCATTTT. Amino acid sequence: CAISETGEWPQHF.

The rearrangement uses TRBV27 and TRBJ2-3; no clear D. Per the germline V gene, CDR1 is MNHEY and CDR2 is SMNVEV (reference sequence). Trimming stripped 6 bases from V and 6 bases from J, with 10 bases between. The CDR3 runs to 12 residues. This CDR3 reads CASSPFYDTQYF. In nucleotides, the CDR3 is TGTGCCAGCAGCCCTTTTTATGATACGCAGTATTTT.

This clone was counted only a few times. The J gene is TRBJ1-1, the V gene TRBV4-3, with 9 nucleotides matching TRBD1. The CDR3 loop spans 15 amino acids. Germline-derived CDR1 and CDR2 are LGHNA and YSLEER. V lost 1 base, J lost 3 bases, and 3 bases stayed unmatched. As DNA, the CDR3 is TGCGCCAGCAGCCAAGTACAGGGGGCGGACACTGAAGCTTTCTTT. Translated, it gives CASSQVQGADTEAFF.